What follows are 29 T cell receptor beta chains derived from one specimen sequenced in a study of Tregs in tolerant kidney transplant recipients. Mixed chimerism was transient after nonmyeloablative marrow transplants from related graft donors. Some clones are missing from TCRdb's copy, which holds only in-frame ones; the method was immunoSEQ multiplex PCR. Its listing shows about 23,000 clones. This specimen consisted of CD4+ T cells from blood (PBMCs), obtained 6 months after the transplant. The source of these receptors is a human patient who received a combined kidney and bone marrow transplant. Part of the T cell pool may stem from the graft donor.

In the case of this clone: The junction differs from germline at one of its ends, possibly a read error. The read falls 3 residues short of the CDR3 end, and the missing part is taken from the germline J gene. The V and J genes are TRBV7-9 and TRBJ2-7; TRBD1 aligns across 8 bases. Germline-derived CDR1 and CDR2 are SEHNR and FQNEAQ (reference sequence). CDR3 length: 12 amino acids. The CDR3 is CPSRPDRGEQYF. CDR3 bases read: TGTCCCAGCAGACCCGACAGGGGCGAG.

Points on this clone: The read is 3 residues too short to cover the CDR3 end, so that end is filled in from the germline J gene. The J gene is TRBJ2-2, the V gene TRBV5-5, with 11 bases that match TRBD2. The germline gives CDR1 SGHKS, CDR2 YYEKEE (reference sequence). V gave up 0 bases and J gave up 8 bases; unmatched junction bases: 3. The CDR3 spans 15 residues. The CDR3 here is CASSLASGGRGELFF. The part of the CDR3 DNA that was read is TGTGCCAGCAGCTTGGCTAGCGGGGGGCGAGGGGAG. The full variable domain, its missing parts supplied by reference TRBV5-5 and TRBJ2-2, is DAGVTQSPTHLIKTRGQQVTLRCSPISGHKSVSWYQQVLGQGPQFIFQYYEKEERGRGNFPDRFSARQFPNYSSELNVNALLLGDSALYLCASSLASGGRGELFFGEGSRLTVL.

Points on this clone: The read finishes 3 residues shy of the CDR3 end, and the germline J gene is used to complete it. V is TRBV2 and J is TRBJ2-7, with D possibly TRBD2 on 6 matching bases. Germline loops: CDR1 SNHLY, CDR2 FYNNEI. Trimming took off 11 bases at V and 2 bases at J, with 19 bases between the two ends. This CDR3 has 14 residues. CDR3 in amino acids: CAPQPGLGTYEQYF. The CDR3 bases that were read are TGTGCCCCCCAACCGGGACTCGGTACCTACGAG.

About this clone: The read ends 3 residues shy of where the CDR3 ends; the end is completed using the germline J gene. The chain couples TRBV19 to TRBJ2-3, with 14 bases matching TRBD2. CDR1 LNHDA and CDR2 SQIVND come from the germline V gene (reference sequence). The CDR3 covers 16 residues. With V trimmed by 6 bases and J by 3 bases, 5 bases remained unmatched. The CDR3 sequence is CASRGLAGVGTDTQYF. The DNA read from the CDR3 is TGTGCCAGTAGGGGACTAGCGGGAGTAGGTACAGATACG.

Worth noting for this clone: The DNA ends 3 residues before the CDR3 does, and the rest of the CDR3 is filled in from the germline J gene. This chain links TRBV5-1 with TRBJ2-2; D possibly corresponds to TRBD1 (5 bases). With 2 bases removed from V and 0 bases from J, the gap between germline ends came to 8 bases. CDR1 is SGHRS, CDR2 YFSETQ, per germline. The CDR3 runs 15 residues. The CDR3 here is CASSFGRANTGELFF. The sequenced CDR3 bases are TGCGCCAGCAGCTTTGGCAGGGCGAACACCGGGGAG.

To note about this clone: The missing CDR3 end, 3 residues past where the read stops, is filled in from the germline J gene. The J gene is TRBJ1-5, the V gene TRBV10-2, with a weak D call TRBD1 (6 bases). Trimming left V 4 bases short and J 1 base short, with 11 bases between. The CDR3 has 15 residues. Germline V gene lookup returns CDR1 WSHSY and CDR2 SAAADI. CDR3 sequence: CASSVGRGSNQPQHF. The covered CDR3 bases are TGCGCCAGCAGTGTTGGCAGGGGAAGCAATCAGCCC.

A word on this clone: The read falls 3 residues short of the CDR3 end, and the missing part is taken from the germline J gene. This chain connects TRBV18 to TRBJ2-7; 8 bases align to TRBD1. CDR1 and CDR2 from the germline V gene are KGHSH and LQKENI. Trimming took 5 bases from V and 0 from J; bases not matched to a gene: 3. The CDR3 runs 14 residues. The DNA read from the CDR3 is TGTGCCAGCTCAAGGGACAGGAACTCCTACGAG. It codes for CASSRDRNSYE. The whole CDR3 sequence is CASSRDRNSYEQYF.

As to this clone: The read comes to an end 3 residues before the CDR3 does, leaving the germline J gene to fill in the end. This chain joins TRBV19 and TRBJ2-1; 10 bases agree with TRBD2. The CDR3 extends over 15 amino acids. In germline, CDR1 is LNHDA, CDR2 SQIVND (reference sequence). The junction had 3 bases not matched to a gene; V was cut back by 6 bases and J by 1 base. The CDR3 protein is CASSLAGVSYNEQFF. Incomplete CDR3 DNA: TGTGCCAGTAGCCTAGCGGGAGTTTCCTACAATGAG.

In the case of this clone: Coverage ceases 3 residues before the CDR3 finishes, and the germline J gene fills in the end. The chain combines TRBV5-1 with TRBJ1-1; D uncertain. V was clipped by 1 base and J by 5 bases, with 15 bases between them. This CDR3 is built from 15 residues. The V gene's germline CDR1 is SGHRS and CDR2 YFSETQ. The sequenced part of the CDR3 DNA is TGCGCCAGCAGCTTGCCGACATTCATGAGGACTGAA. Encoded protein: CASSLPTFMRTE. The whole CDR3 sequence reads CASSLPTFMRTEAFF.

Note on this clone: The sequenced fragment ends 3 residues before the CDR3 boundary, so the rest is inferred from the germline J gene. This chain uses TRBV5-1 with TRBJ2-1; 9 bases are shared with TRBD1. Germline V gene sequence: CDR1 SGHRS, CDR2 YFSETQ. Trimming took 4 bases from V and 1 from J; bases not matched to a gene: 6. This CDR3 is built from 16 residues. CDR3 bases read: TGCGCCAGCAGCCCGGACAGGGGTCAATCCTACAATGAG. It encodes CASSPDRGQSYNE. The full CDR3 protein is CASSPDRGQSYNEQFF.

On this clone itself: The read stops 3 residues short of the end of the CDR3; the missing end is completed from the germline J gene. The rearrangement links TRBV7-2 to TRBJ2-7; possibly TRBD1 for D (6 bases). CDR3 length: 12 amino acids. V was clipped by 5 bases and J by 4 bases, with 9 bases between them. CDR1 and CDR2 (germline): SGHTA, FQGNSA. The part of the CDR3 DNA that was read is TGTGCCAGCAGCCGACAGGCTTACGAG. Its translation: CASSRQAYE. The whole CDR3 reads CASSRQAYEQYF.

About this clone itself: The CDR3 end is not reached by the read, which stops 3 residues before it; the germline J gene fills it in. The chain links TRBV7-2 to TRBJ1-1; the D gene is possibly TRBD1 (5 bases). There are 15 residues in the CDR3. The V gene lost 5 bases and the J gene lost 7 bases, with 20 bases spanning the gap. Germline V gene sequence: CDR1 SGHTA, CDR2 FQGNSA. The sequenced part of the CDR3 DNA is TGTGCCAGCAGCCCCGGGCAGGGAATTGGGATTGAA. It specifies CASSPGQGIGIE. The whole CDR3 sequence reads CASSPGQGIGIEAFF.

A remark on this clone: Read sequence stops 3 residues before the CDR3 end, and the germline J gene provides the missing end. The V call is TRBV5-1, the J call TRBJ2-1, with 14 bases matching TRBD2. This CDR3 spans 16 amino acids. The germline V gene has CDR1 SGHRS and CDR2 YFSETQ. V shed 0 bases, J shed 6 bases, and the junction held 2 bases outside the gene matches. The CDR3 here is CASSLVGLAGVNEQFF. The CDR3 DNA, read in part, is TGCGCCAGCAGCTTGGTGGGACTAGCGGGAGTCAATGAG.

With regard to this clone: The read is 3 residues too short to cover the CDR3 end, so that end is filled in from the germline J gene. The rearrangement links TRBV9 to TRBJ2-4; possible D gene TRBD2, 6 bases. Trimming shortened V by 0 bases and J by 7 bases, and 29 bases separated the two germline ends. The CDR3 has 20 amino acids. Germline V gives CDR1 SGDLS, CDR2 YYNGEE. This CDR3 reads CASSVGVGPSSRLGRNIQYF. Incomplete CDR3 DNA: TGTGCCAGCAGCGTAGGAGTGGGACCGAGTTCGAGACTAGGGAGGAACATT.

Turning to this clone: The sequenced fragment ends 3 residues before the CDR3 boundary, so the rest is inferred from the germline J gene. The chain employs TRBV5-1 and TRBJ2-2; D is possibly TRBD1 (6 bases). V lost 4 bases to trimming and J lost 3 bases, with 10 bases between them. Per germline, CDR1 SGHRS and CDR2 YFSETQ. This CDR3 has 14 residues. The covered CDR3 bases are TGCGCCAGCAGCCAGGGGAGCGACACCGGGGAG. As protein: CASSQGSDTGE. Given in full, the CDR3 is CASSQGSDTGELFF. The variable domain in full, completed from reference TRBV5-1 and TRBJ2-2, reads KAGVTQTPRYLIKTRGQQVTLSCSPISGHRSVSWYQQTPGQGLQFLFEYFSETQRNKGNFPGRFSGRQFSNSRSEMNVSTLELGDSALYLCASSQGSDTGELFFGEGSRLTVL.

Remarks on this clone: The CDR3 extends 3 residues past the end of the read, so its final part is completed from the germline J gene. The rearrangement links TRBV20-1 to TRBJ2-2, with TRBD2 matching over 7 bases. The CDR3 sequence is 11 residues long. Trimming took 6 bases from V and 5 from J; bases not matched to a gene: 0. Germline CDR1 DFQATT, CDR2 SNEGSKA (reference sequence). The CDR3 bases that were read are TGCAGTGCGCGGGAGACCGGGGAG. This translates into CSARETGE. The full-length CDR3 reads as CSARETGELFF.

Notes on this clone: The CDR3 extends 3 residues past the end of the read, so its final part is completed from the germline J gene. V usage is TRBV7-9 and J usage is TRBJ2-5, with a tentative D call TRBD1 (6 bases). The CDR3 totals 14 residues. Germline-derived CDR1 and CDR2 are SEHNR and FQNEAQ (reference sequence). Trimming cost V 5 bases and J 5 bases, with 15 bases left between them. Incomplete CDR3 DNA: TGTGCCAGCAGCCAAACAGGGTTGGGGGAGACC. As protein: CASSQTGLGET. The entire CDR3 protein reads CASSQTGLGETQYF. Supplemented by reference TRBV7-9 and TRBJ2-5, the full variable domain reads DTGVSQNPRHKITKRGQNVTFRCDPISEHNRLYWYRQTLGQGPEFLTYFQNEAQLEKSRLLSDRFSAERPKGSFSTLEIQRTEQGDSAMYLCASSQTGLGETQYFGPGTRLLVL.

As for this clone: The read gets to within 3 residues of the CDR3 end, and the germline J gene fills in the rest. The rearrangement links TRBV5-1 to TRBJ1-1; TRBD1 agrees at 8 bases. The CDR3 has 15 amino acids. With V trimmed by 4 bases and J by 3 bases, 8 bases remained unmatched. CDR1 is SGHRS, CDR2 YFSETQ, per germline. CDR3 region: CASSTLQGVYTEAFF. The sequenced CDR3 bases are TGCGCCAGCAGCACCCTACAGGGGGTATACACTGAA.

Concerning this clone: The read ends 3 residues early relative to the CDR3; the germline J gene fills the gap. The rearrangement links TRBV7-8 to TRBJ2-1, with 8 bases aligning to TRBD2. CDR1 and CDR2 from the germline V gene are SGHVS and FQNEAQ. V gave up 5 bases and J gave up 4 bases; unmatched junction bases: 4. The CDR3 covers 14 residues. The CDR3 is CASSGASGYNEQFF. CDR3 bases read: TGTGCCAGCAGCGGCGCTAGCGGGTACAATGAG.

Worth noting for this clone: Sequencing ends 3 residues short of the CDR3 end; the germline J gene provides the rest. The chain employs TRBV11-2 and TRBJ1-2; D is possibly TRBD1 (5 bases). This CDR3 contains 15 residues. Trimming shortened V by 0 bases and J by 7 bases, and 15 bases separated the two germline ends. The germline V gene has CDR1 SGHAT and CDR2 FQNNGV. The CDR3 sequence is CASSLDSLQGPGYTF. CDR3 bases read: TGTGCCAGCAGCTTAGATAGTTTGCAGGGTCCTGGC.

To note about this clone: The CDR3 end falls 3 residues outside the read, so it is completed with the germline J gene. J is TRBJ1-3 and V is TRBV6-1, with D maybe TRBD1 (5 bases). The CDR3 has 14 amino acids. From germline, CDR1 is MNHNS and CDR2 SASEGT. V was trimmed by 4 bases and J by 0 bases, leaving 7 bases between them. The part of the CDR3 DNA that was read is TGTGCCAGCAGTGCAGGGATCTCTGGAAACACC. This codes for CASSAGISGNT. The whole CDR3 reads CASSAGISGNTIYF.

Points on this clone: The read halts 3 residues ahead of the CDR3 end, with the missing end drawn from the germline J gene. The rearrangement uses TRBV12-3 or TRBV12-4 and TRBJ2-2; 11 nucleotides match TRBD2. The CDR3 contains 14 residues. V lost 9 bases, J lost 3 bases, and 3 bases stayed unmatched. The sequenced part of the CDR3 DNA is TGTGCCAGTAAGACTAGCGGGGACACCGGGGAG. Translation: CASKTSGDTGE. The entire CDR3 reads CASKTSGDTGELFF.

As for this clone: The read ends 3 residues early relative to the CDR3; the germline J gene fills the gap. The chain joins TRBV5-4 to TRBJ1-5, with D possibly matching TRBD1 (5 bases). This CDR3 contains 14 residues. V lost 1 base and J lost 7, with 12 bases in between. Germline V gene lookup returns CDR1 SGHNT and CDR2 YYREEE (reference sequence). The DNA read from the CDR3 is TGTGCCAGCAGCTTGTTAGGGGATGGACAGCCC. Protein product: CASSLLGDGQP. From start to end, the CDR3 is CASSLLGDGQPQHF.

For this clone: The read gets to within 3 residues of the CDR3 end, and the germline J gene fills in the rest. The rearrangement joins TRBV20-1 to TRBJ1-2; D uncertain. Trimming removed 1 base at V and 4 bases at J, with 10 bases between. The CDR3 length is 13 residues. The germline gives CDR1 DFQATT, CDR2 SNEGSKA (reference sequence). The CDR3 loop reads CSARAGETYGYTF. CDR3 DNA (partial): TGCAGTGCTAGAGCAGGAGAGACCTATGGC.

As concerns this clone: Read coverage stops 3 residues before the CDR3 terminus; the germline J gene supplies the remainder. This chain connects TRBV7-2 to TRBJ2-7, with 7 positions matching TRBD2. Germline lookup yields CDR1 SGHTA and CDR2 FQGNSA. The CDR3 runs 15 residues. V lost 1 base to trimming and J lost 3 bases; unmatched junction nucleotides: 6. CDR3 in amino acids: CASSLVGSGYYEQYF. The sequenced CDR3 bases are TGTGCCAGCAGCTTAGTTGGTAGCGGGTACTACGAG.

CDR3 sequence: CASSIEQGARGYTF. The covered CDR3 bases are TGTGCCAGTAGTATCGAACAGGGGGCGAGGGGC. V and J are TRBV19 and TRBJ1-2; TRBD1 matches 9 bases. The read falls 3 residues short of the CDR3 end, and the missing part is taken from the germline J gene. CDR1 is LNHDA and CDR2 is SQIVND in the germline V gene (reference sequence). The CDR3 is made up of 14 amino acids.

The CDR3 DNA, read in part, is TGTGCCAGCAGCTTGGGCAGGGGGAACACTGAA. Protein product: CASSLGRGNTE. From start to end, the CDR3 is CASSLGRGNTEAFF. The chain carries TRBV7-9 and TRBJ1-1; TRBD1 is a possible D gene (6 bases). The DNA ends 3 residues before the CDR3 does, and the rest of the CDR3 is filled in from the germline J gene. Germline-derived CDR1 and CDR2 are SEHNR and FQNEAQ (reference sequence). Trimming removed 3 bases from V and 1 base from J, with 9 bases in between. The CDR3 is 14 amino acids.

Frequency places this clone as medium-sized. From the germline J gene comes the end of the CDR3, since the read stops 3 residues before it. The rearrangement joins TRBV5-1 to TRBJ1-1; D not certain. Germline-derived CDR1 and CDR2 are SGHRS and YFSETQ. The CDR3 is made up of 15 amino acids. Trimming removed 4 bases from V and 1 base from J, with 14 bases in between. The CDR3 DNA, read in part, is TGCGCCAGCAGCCTCTTCCCCCCGGGGAACACTGAA. Translated, it gives CASSLFPPGNTE. The entire CDR3 protein reads CASSLFPPGNTEAFF.

Comment on this clone: The read terminates 3 residues before the CDR3 end, so the remaining end is supplied by the germline J gene. This chain links TRBV19 with TRBJ2-3; 7 nucleotides line up with TRBD2. J lost 4 bases, V lost 5 bases, and 3 bases had no gene match. This CDR3 has 13 residues. CDR1 LNHDA and CDR2 SQIVND come from the germline V gene (reference sequence). CDR3 residues: CASSGGGADTQYF. The part of the CDR3 DNA that was read is TGTGCCAGTAGTGGGGGGGGAGCAGATACG.